This is a list of T cell receptor beta chains from one sample in a study of identical twins. MiXCR was run by TCRdb on the 5' RACE reads, yielding one entry per CDR3 protein. Among 690,000 or so distinct CDR3 sequences listed, around 6% were seen once. The material sequenced was naive T cells sorted from blood. Every receptor here comes from a man aged 18 to 35 in good health. CDR3s include the opening cysteine and the closing phenylalanine or tryptophan. The order of the fields is D gene, J gene, V gene, clone size, CDR3 protein, CDR3 DNA. D genes are given only for firm matches. A row's size may be missing; if present it is once, few, many or a size class.

>-|TRBJ2-3|TRBV20-1|many
CSASQVVADTQYF
TGCAGTGCTAGTCAAGTCGTAGCAGATACGCAGTATTTT
>-|TRBJ2-4|TRBV6-1|-
CASTTSRFMAKNIQYF
TGTGCCAGCACAACCTCAAGGTTCATGGCCAAAAACATTCAGTACTTC
>-|TRBJ1-5|TRBV6-1|-
CASSEEFNKGYRLSNQPQHF
TGTGCCAGCAGTGAAGAATTTAATAAGGGTTACAGGCTCAGCAATCAGCCCCAGCATTTT
>TRBD1|TRBJ2-1|TRBV7-3|many
CASSPHRGQDEQFF
TGTGCCAGCAGTCCCCACAGGGGTCAGGATGAGCAGTTCTTC
>TRBD2|TRBJ2-5|TRBV4-2|many
CASSQEVTAGQETQYF
TGTGCCAGCAGCCAAGAAGTGACAGCGGGGCAAGAGACCCAGTACTTC
>-|TRBJ2-2|TRBV7-2|many
CASSLAQGHTGELFF
TGTGCCAGCAGCTTAGCGCAGGGACACACCGGGGAGCTGTTTTTT
>-|TRBJ2-7|TRBV5-1|few
CASSSKFPPYEQYF
TGCGCCAGCAGCTCGAAATTTCCCCCCTACGAGCAGTACTTC
>TRBD2|TRBJ2-3|TRBV7-2|-
CASSPGLAGLWTQYF
TGTGCCAGCAGCCCGGGACTAGCGGGACTGTGGACGCAGTATTTT
>TRBD2|TRBJ2-3|TRBV20-1|-
CSALSGSSTDTQYF
TGCAGTGCTCTTAGCGGGAGTAGCACAGATACGCAGTATTTT
>-|TRBJ2-5|TRBV29-1|-
CSMYQETQYF
TGCAGCATGTACCAAGAGACCCAGTACTTC
>-|TRBJ2-4|TRBV5-6|few
CASSKAGLAKNIQYF
TGTGCCAGCAGCAAGGCGGGACTAGCCAAAAACATTCAGTACTTC
>TRBD1|TRBJ2-5|TRBV30|once
CACTKTGSYQETQYF
TGTGCCTGTACAAAGACAGGGTCGTACCAAGAGACCCAGTACTTC
>-|TRBJ2-2|TRBV29-1|-
CSVRTSGSFNTGELFF
TGCAGCGTGCGTACTAGTGGGTCTTTCAACACCGGGGAGCTGTTTTTT
>TRBD1|TRBJ2-1|TRBV7-8|-
CASSPLGQGRDNEQFF
TGTGCCAGCAGCCCGTTGGGACAGGGCAGGGACAATGAGCAGTTCTTC
>TRBD2|TRBJ2-1|TRBV7-8|many
CASSYQGLAGRNEQFF
TGTGCCAGCAGCTACCAGGGACTAGCGGGACGCAATGAGCAGTTCTTC
>TRBD2|TRBJ2-5|TRBV6-1|many
CARVGPGLAHLQETQYF
TGTGCCAGAGTGGGGCCGGGACTAGCTCATCTCCAAGAGACCCAGTACTTC
>TRBD1|TRBJ2-2|TRBV6-5|many
CASSFSGTVPGELFF
TGTGCCAGCAGTTTCTCCGGGACAGTCCCCGGGGAGCTGTTTTTT
>-|TRBJ2-2|TRBV24-1|-
CATSDAVPTGTGELFF
TGTGCCACCAGTGATGCCGTCCCCACCGGCACCGGGGAGCTGTTTTTT
>TRBD1|TRBJ2-1|TRBV20-1|few
CSAVPGTGRWVEQFF
TGCAGTGCCGTCCCTGGGACAGGGCGTTGGGTTGAGCAGTTCTTC
>-|TRBJ1-1|TRBV12-3/TRBV12-4|many
CASSLISEAFF
TGTGCCAGCAGTTTAATATCTGAAGCTTTCTTT
>TRBD1|TRBJ2-1|TRBV5-1|-
CASSLEGGAGNEQFF
TGCGCCAGCAGCTTGGAAGGGGGCGCGGGCAATGAGCAGTTCTTC
>-|TRBJ2-1|TRBV11-2|once
CASSNRDMDTEQFF
TGTGCCAGCAGCAACCGGGACATGGACACTGAGCAGTTCTTC
>-|TRBJ2-2|TRBV28|many
CASSFPSVRPNTGELFF
TGTGCCAGCAGTTTTCCTTCGGTCAGGCCGAACACCGGGGAGCTGTTTTTT
>TRBD2|TRBJ2-1|TRBV20-1|many
CSASGLAGPEDYNEQFF
TGCAGTGCTAGTGGACTAGCGGGGCCCGAGGACTACAATGAGCAGTTCTTC
>TRBD2|TRBJ2-5|TRBV5-1|many
CASSPSPGLAGEETQYF
TGCGCCAGCAGCCCCTCCCCAGGACTAGCGGGAGAAGAGACCCAGTACTTC
>-|TRBJ2-2|TRBV4-1|few
CASTRRAGDDPGELFF
TGCGCCAGCACCCGAAGGGCAGGGGATGACCCCGGGGAGCTGTTTTTT
>-|TRBJ2-4|TRBV6-2/TRBV6-3|-
CASSYSNPAGVRNIQYF
TGTGCCAGCAGTTACTCGAATCCGGCCGGTGTACGAAACATTCAGTACTTC
>TRBD1|TRBJ2-1|TRBV7-9|-
CASSGGQGGDNEQFF
TGTGCCAGCAGTGGGGGACAGGGTGGAGACAATGAGCAGTTCTTC
>-|TRBJ1-2|TRBV20-1|many
CSARERVWGNYGYTF
TGCAGTGCTAGAGAAAGAGTCTGGGGAAACTATGGCTACACCTTC
>-|TRBJ1-1|TRBV6-5|many
CASSLQGRVNTEAFF
TGTGCCAGCAGTTTACAGGGTCGGGTCAACACTGAAGCTTTCTTT
>-|TRBJ1-3|TRBV7-2|many
CASSLDRGLGNTIYF
TGTGCCAGCAGCTTAGATAGGGGATTGGGAAACACCATATATTTT
>TRBD2|TRBJ2-1|TRBV5-1|many
CASSFPSGAGGLNEQFF
TGCGCCAGCAGCTTTCCTAGCGGGGCCGGGGGTTTAAATGAGCAGTTCTTC
>-|TRBJ2-1|TRBV29-1|many
CSVDWRPEQFF
TGCAGCGTTGATTGGCGGCCTGAGCAGTTCTTC
>-|TRBJ2-1|TRBV28|many
CASSLGGMNEQFF
TGTGCCAGCAGTTTAGGAGGGATGAATGAGCAGTTCTTC
>TRBD2|TRBJ2-1|TRBV20-1|many
CSARMTSGRNEQFF
TGCAGTGCTAGAATGACTAGCGGGAGAAATGAGCAGTTCTTC
>TRBD2|TRBJ2-1|TRBV2|few
CASISTSGSHEQFF
TGTGCCAGCATATCGACTAGCGGGAGCCATGAGCAGTTCTTC
>TRBD1|TRBJ1-1|TRBV12-3/TRBV12-4|few
CASSPGQGQGNTEAFF
TGTGCCAGCAGCCCGGGACAGGGCCAGGGGAACACTGAAGCTTTCTTT